What follows are 2 T cell receptor beta chains derived from one specimen sequenced in a study of tumor-infiltrating lymphocytes in glioblastoma multiforme. TCRB libraries came from RNA via three nested multiplex PCR rounds. In TCRdb, the multiplex PCR reads were re-called with MiXCR into one record per CDR3 protein. Here the sample spans 9,300 or so distinct CDR3 sequences, 74% being singletons. The sample taken for sequencing was brain tumor tissue. These receptors were collected from a male donor with glioblastoma.

This clonotype was counted a few times. This chain connects TRBV12-3 or TRBV12-4 to TRBJ2-3; D may match TRBD1 or TRBD2 (5 bases each). The CDR3 is made up of 13 amino acids. V lost 8 bases and J 9 bases, leaving 18 bases between the germline ends. The CDR3 loop is CASLFEGRDTQYF. The CDR3 DNA sequence: TGTGCCAGCTTATTCGAGGGCCGGGACACGCAGTATTTT.

Of note for this clonotype: The conserved phenylalanine or tryptophan is not found at the CDR3 terminus, so this likely reflects a read error. This chain connects TRBV29-1 to TRBJ2-7; D possibly matches TRBD1 or TRBD2 (5 bases each). V lost 4 bases and J 6 bases, leaving 19 bases between the germline ends. The CDR3 is 14 amino acids. CDR1 and CDR2 (germline): SQVTM, ANQGSEA. The CDR3 DNA follows: TGCAGCGTTGCCGGGACGGGGACGTTCTGCGAGCAGTACTTA. This codes for CSVAGTGTFCEQYL.